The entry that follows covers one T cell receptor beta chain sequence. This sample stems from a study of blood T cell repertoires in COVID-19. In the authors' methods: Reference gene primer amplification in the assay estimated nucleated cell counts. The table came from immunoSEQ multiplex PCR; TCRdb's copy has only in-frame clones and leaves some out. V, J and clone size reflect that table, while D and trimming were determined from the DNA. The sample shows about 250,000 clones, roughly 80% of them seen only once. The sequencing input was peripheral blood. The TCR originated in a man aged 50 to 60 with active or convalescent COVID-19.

CDR3 residues: CASSVGQGPSGYTF. The DNA of the CDR3 is TGTGCCAGCAGTGTGGGACAGGGACCGAGTGGCTACACCTTC. The chain uses TRBV2 and TRBJ1-2; 9 nucleotides align to TRBD1. The CDR3 length is 14 residues. The germline gives CDR1 SNHLY, CDR2 FYNNEI. With V trimmed by 4 bases and J by 7 bases, 7 bases remained unmatched.